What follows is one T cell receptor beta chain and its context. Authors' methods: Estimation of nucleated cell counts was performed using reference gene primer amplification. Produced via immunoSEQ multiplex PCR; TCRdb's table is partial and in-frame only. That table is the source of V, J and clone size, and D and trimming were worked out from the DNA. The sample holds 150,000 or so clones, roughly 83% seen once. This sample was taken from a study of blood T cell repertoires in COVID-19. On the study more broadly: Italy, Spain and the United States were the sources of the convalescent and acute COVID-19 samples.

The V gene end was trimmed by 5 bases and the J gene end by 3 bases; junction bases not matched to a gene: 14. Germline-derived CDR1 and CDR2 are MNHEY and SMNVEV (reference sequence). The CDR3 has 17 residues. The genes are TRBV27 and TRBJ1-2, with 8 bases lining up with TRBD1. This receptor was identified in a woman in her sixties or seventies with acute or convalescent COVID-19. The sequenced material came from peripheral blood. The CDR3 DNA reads TGTGCCAGCAGTCCCGGACCCGGACAGGGTTTTGACTATGGCTACACCTTC. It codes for CASSPGPGQGFDYGYTF.